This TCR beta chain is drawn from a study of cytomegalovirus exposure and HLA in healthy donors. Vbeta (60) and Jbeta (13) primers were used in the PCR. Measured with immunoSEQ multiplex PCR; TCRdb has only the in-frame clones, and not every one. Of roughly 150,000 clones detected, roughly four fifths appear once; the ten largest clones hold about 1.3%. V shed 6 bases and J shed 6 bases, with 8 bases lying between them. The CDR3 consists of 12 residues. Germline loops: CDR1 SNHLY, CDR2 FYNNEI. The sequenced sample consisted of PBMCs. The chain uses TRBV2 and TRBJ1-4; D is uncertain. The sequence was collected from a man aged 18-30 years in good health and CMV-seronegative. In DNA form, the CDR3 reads TGTGCCAGCAGGAGTCGGGATGAAAAACTGTTTTTT. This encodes CASRSRDEKLFF.